These 30 T cell receptor beta chains share one sample of origin, sequenced in a study of CD8 T cells in Susac syndrome. An input of about 0.5 to 1 ug of RNA was subjected to reverse transcription using random hexamers. TCRdb reprocessed the immunoSEQ multiplex PCR reads via MiXCR and lists one record per CDR3 protein. The sample comprises over 95,000 distinct CDR3 sequences, around 90% of which are singletons, and 0.13% to 0.15% rests with the top ten. The sample comprised CD4+ T cells from PBMCs. The receptors shown here come from a human donor in good health.

This clonotype was seen a single time. The chain uses TRBV20-1 and TRBJ2-3; D gene unclear. This CDR3 contains 14 residues. V was clipped by 3 bases and J by 2 bases, with 12 bases between them. CDR1 and CDR2 from the germline V gene are DFQATT and SNEGSKA (reference sequence). The CDR3 DNA reads as TGCAGTGCTAGTTCACGGGCACCCACAGATACGCAGTATTTT. This gives the protein CSASSRAPTDTQYF.

The chain has TRBV7-2 and TRBJ1-3, with D hard to call. V lost 3 bases and J 0 bases, leaving 9 bases between the germline ends. Germline CDR1 SGHTA, CDR2 FQGNSA. CDR3 length: 15 residues. CDR3 DNA sequence: TGTGCCAGCAGCTTCGCACGGACCTCTGGAAACACCATATATTTT. Residues: CASSFARTSGNTIYF.

Here the CDR3 reads CSVEDLVENTEAFF. The CDR3 coding sequence is TGCAGCGTTGAAGATCTAGTGGAGAACACTGAAGCTTTCTTT. The chain joins TRBV29-1 to TRBJ1-1; D is unresolved. The germline CDR1 and CDR2 sequences are SQVTM and ANQGSEA. V gave up 0 bases and J gave up 1 base, with 9 bases separating them. CDR3 size: 14 residues.

V usage is TRBV29-1 and J usage is TRBJ2-3; 9 nucleotides agree with TRBD1. Germline lookup yields CDR1 SQVTM and CDR2 ANQGSEA. J was trimmed by 2 bases and V by 7 bases; bases with no gene match: 16. The length of the CDR3 is 17 residues. The CDR3 DNA sequence: TGCAGCGCTGATGGGAGGGACAGGGACCGGGTCACAGATACGCAGTATTTT. Encoded protein: CSADGRDRDRVTDTQYF.

The J gene is TRBJ1-2, the V gene TRBV6-5, with D possibly matching TRBD1 (5 bases). Trimming stripped 2 bases from V and 4 bases from J, with 8 bases between. The CDR3 runs to 13 residues. Germline CDR1 MNHEY, CDR2 SVGAGI. The CDR3 DNA reads TGTGCCAGCAGTTACGGGGCCGTCTATGGCTACACCTTC. Translating it yields CASSYGAVYGYTF.

This chain connects TRBV7-2 to TRBJ1-2, with 9 bases fitting TRBD1. After removal of 6 bases from V and 3 bases from J, the junction contained 5 bases not matched to a gene. The CDR3 sequence is 14 residues long. Germline lookup yields CDR1 SGHTA and CDR2 FQGNSA. The CDR3 loop reads CASRSGQGDYGYTF. As DNA, the CDR3 is TGTGCCAGCAGGTCGGGACAGGGAGACTATGGCTACACCTTC.

This chain uses TRBV29-1 with TRBJ2-1; 8 bases are a match to TRBD1. V dropped 7 bases and J dropped 6; count of bases not matched to a gene: 8. CDR1 and CDR2 (germline): SQVTM, ANQGSEA. This CDR3 region has 13 residues. CDR3 sequence: CSDVGQAGNEQFF. The DNA of the CDR3 is TGCAGCGACGTGGGACAGGCGGGCAATGAGCAGTTCTTC.

The rearrangement uses TRBV27 and TRBJ2-1; unclear D gene. The ends were cut back, 6 bases at V and 8 bases at J, with 8 bases in the middle. This CDR3 has 11 residues. The germline gives CDR1 MNHEY, CDR2 SMNVEV (reference sequence). The CDR3 bases are TGTGCCAGCAGGGTCACCCATGAGCAGTTCTTC. This translates into CASRVTHEQFF.

CDR3 protein: CASSLREAEETQYF. In DNA, the CDR3 is TGTGCCAGCAGCTTAAGGGAGGCCGAAGAGACCCAGTACTTC. V is TRBV7-2 and J is TRBJ2-5, with a weak D call TRBD2 (6 bases). Trimming took 2 bases from V and 3 from J, leaving 10 bases between them. The CDR3 is made up of 14 amino acids. From germline, CDR1 is SGHTA and CDR2 FQGNSA.

This chain uses TRBV30 with TRBJ2-1; TRBD1 matches 8 bases. The germline V gene encodes CDR1 GTSNPN and CDR2 SVGIG (reference sequence). J was trimmed by 6 bases and V by 4 bases; bases with no gene match: 5. CDR3 length: 13 residues. This CDR3 reads CAWIGQGPNEQFF. The DNA of the CDR3 is TGTGCCTGGATCGGACAGGGCCCCAATGAGCAGTTCTTC.

This chain joins TRBV5-4 and TRBJ2-6; 9 positions agree with TRBD1. The CDR3 has 17 amino acids. The V segment lost 3 bases and the J segment 2 bases; nucleotides outside the gene matches: 6. Germline loops: CDR1 SGHNT, CDR2 YYREEE (reference sequence). CDR3 residues: CASSSPGQGAGANVLTF. The CDR3 DNA sequence: TGTGCCAGCAGCTCACCGGGACAGGGTGCTGGGGCCAACGTCCTGACTTTC. Looking up the rest from reference TRBV5-4 and TRBJ2-6 gives the full variable domain: ETGVTQSPTHLIKTRGQQVTLRCSSQSGHNTVSWYQQALGQGPQFIFQYYREEENGRGNFPPRFSGLQFPNYSSELNVNALELDDSALYLCASSSPGQGAGANVLTFGAGSRLTVL.

This sequence joins TRBV30 and TRBJ2-6; TRBD1 agrees at 9 bases. Per the germline V gene, CDR1 is GTSNPN and CDR2 is SVGIG (reference sequence). The CDR3 totals 16 residues. V shed 7 bases, J shed 4 bases, and the junction held 11 bases outside the gene matches. CDR3 DNA sequence: TGTGCCTCGAGGACAGGGGAGGGCGCCGGGGCCAACGTCCTGACTTTC. Translating gives CASRTGEGAGANVLTF.

V is TRBV20-1 and J is TRBJ2-3; no definite D call. Germline V CDR1 and CDR2: DFQATT, SNEGSKA (reference sequence). This CDR3 comprises 16 residues. V lost 0 bases and J 0 bases, leaving 13 bases between the germline ends. The CDR3 DNA follows: TGCAGTGCTAGAGATAGGCTGCTCCGGAGCACAGATACGCAGTATTTT. This codes for CSARDRLLRSTDTQYF.

The chain employs TRBV5-6 and TRBJ2-7; TRBD1 matches at 9 bases. CDR1 is SGHDT and CDR2 is YYEEEE in the germline V gene. This CDR3 contains 14 residues. The J segment lost 6 bases and the V segment lost 2 bases, leaving 6 bases of the junction unmatched. The CDR3 protein is CASSFRQGDSEQYF. CDR3 DNA: TGTGCCAGCAGCTTTAGACAGGGGGACAGCGAGCAGTACTTC.

The chain is built from TRBV14 and TRBJ1-1; TRBD1 might be the D (6 bases). This CDR3 has 15 residues. Trimming cost V 0 bases and J 4 bases, with 12 bases left between them. Germline V lookup: CDR1 SGHDN, CDR2 FVKESK. In DNA form, the CDR3 reads TGTGCCAGCAGCCAAGACCGGCGAGGGGGCACTGAAGCTTTCTTT. Protein sequence: CASSQDRRGGTEAFF.

The chain carries TRBV3-1 and TRBJ2-3, with D uncertain. Germline V gene data show CDR1 as LGHDT and CDR2 as YNNKEL (reference sequence). Trimming removed 3 bases from V and 4 bases from J, with 8 bases in between. The CDR3 contains 13 residues. CDR3 nucleotide sequence: TGTGCCAGCAGCCACGATGGGGCAGATACGCAGTATTTT. Translating gives CASSHDGADTQYF.

Written as DNA, the CDR3 is TGTGCCAGCAGTTATTCGACCGTGAACACTGAAGCTTTCTTT. Protein product: CASSYSTVNTEAFF. J is TRBJ1-1 and V is TRBV5-8; D call uncertain. The CDR3 runs 14 residues. Trimming shortened V by 5 bases and J by 0 bases, and 11 bases separated the two germline ends. The germline V gene encodes CDR1 SGHTS and CDR2 YDEGEE.

This rearrangement joins TRBV7-9 to TRBJ2-1, with D possibly being TRBD2 (5 bases). The V gene lost 4 bases and the J gene lost 8 bases, with 12 bases spanning the gap. Germline-derived CDR1 and CDR2 are SEHNR and FQNEAQ (reference sequence). This CDR3 has 13 residues. CDR3: CASSSDSVDEQFF. For the CDR3, the DNA is TGTGCCAGCAGCTCGGACTCAGTGGATGAGCAGTTCTTC.

The sample holds one count of this clonotype. The chain has TRBV9 and TRBJ2-3, with TRBD2 identical over 10 bases. Per germline, CDR1 SGDLS and CDR2 YYNGEE. The CDR3 runs 18 residues. Losses at the gene ends were 0 bases for V and 1 base for J; bases not matched to a gene: 8. CDR3 in amino acids: CASSVASGGPARTDTQYF. CDR3 nucleotide sequence: TGTGCCAGCAGCGTAGCTAGCGGGGGCCCCGCCCGCACAGATACGCAGTATTTT.

This chain links TRBV25-1 with TRBJ2-2; 7 bases align to TRBD1. The J segment lost 6 bases and the V segment lost 9 bases, leaving 4 bases of the junction unmatched. Germline V CDR1 and CDR2: MGHDK, SYGVNS. This CDR3 has 12 amino acids. CDR3 coding DNA: TGTGCCAGTACTACAGGGGCCGGGGAGCTGTTTTTT. Protein: CASTTGAGELFF.

The rearrangement uses TRBV4-3 and TRBJ1-2; D is undetermined. Trimming stripped 4 bases from V and 2 bases from J, with 14 bases between. The V gene's germline CDR1 is LGHNA and CDR2 YSLEER. The CDR3 contains 15 residues. The CDR3 loop reads CASSLALRVNYGYTF. CDR3 in DNA: TGCGCCAGCAGCCTCGCTCTTAGGGTAAACTATGGCTACACCTTC.

This chain links TRBV12-3 or TRBV12-4 with TRBJ2-1; 9 nucleotides align to TRBD2. V lost 6 bases, J lost 0 bases, and 3 bases stayed unmatched. This CDR3 is built from 15 residues. The CDR3 sequence is CASSSSGTSYNEQFF. The CDR3 bases are TGTGCCAGCAGCTCTAGCGGGACCTCCTACAATGAGCAGTTCTTC.

V gene TRBV25-1 combines with J gene TRBJ2-5; a possible D gene is TRBD1 (5 bases). Looked up from germline, CDR1 is MGHDK and CDR2 is SYGVNS. The ends were cut back, 1 base at V and 5 bases at J, with 14 bases in the middle. The CDR3 spans 15 residues. CDR3 residues: CASSESSDSAETQYF. DNA for the CDR3: TGTGCCAGCAGTGAATCAAGCGACAGTGCGGAGACCCAGTACTTC.

The genes are TRBV5-1 and TRBJ2-7; 9 nucleotides agree with TRBD1. The germline V gene has CDR1 SGHRS and CDR2 YFSETQ. There are 16 residues in the CDR3. V shed 4 bases and J 3 bases; nucleotides not matched to a gene: 11. In DNA, the CDR3 is TGCGCCAGCAGCAGCGATATTTCGGGACAGGGCTACGAGCAGTACTTC. Translation: CASSSDISGQGYEQYF.

V gene TRBV20-1 combines with J gene TRBJ2-7, with 8 bases matching TRBD2. Germline V CDR1 and CDR2: DFQATT, SNEGSKA (reference sequence). The CDR3 extends over 16 amino acids. The trim removed 1 base at V and 2 bases at J, leaving 10 bases unmatched. The CDR3 is CSARVLLAAVTYEQYF. The CDR3 nucleotides read TGCAGTGCTAGAGTTCTACTAGCGGCAGTTACCTACGAGCAGTACTTC.

The chain has TRBV6-2 or TRBV6-3 and TRBJ1-6; a possible D gene is TRBD1 (5 bases). This CDR3 contains 14 residues. Trimming shortened V by 6 bases and J by 7 bases, and 13 bases separated the two germline ends. Germline V gene data show CDR1 as MNHEY and CDR2 as SVGEGT. CDR3 sequence: CASRPRELNSPLHF. DNA for the CDR3: TGTGCCAGCAGACCCAGGGAGTTGAATTCACCCCTCCACTTT.

In this sample, this clonotype turned up once. V and J are TRBV4-1 and TRBJ1-1, with D perhaps matching TRBD1 (6 bases). Germline V gives CDR1 MGHRA, CDR2 YSYEKL. V lost 0 bases, J lost 5 bases, and 16 bases lay in between. The CDR3 has 16 amino acids. CDR3 sequence: CASSQDLSGARTEAFF. The CDR3, as DNA: TGCGCCAGCAGCCAAGATCTCTCGGGGGCGCGAACTGAAGCTTTCTTT.

The rearrangement joins TRBV4-3 to TRBJ1-2; D not resolved. Germline V gene data show CDR1 as LGHNA and CDR2 as YSLEER. V was trimmed by 0 bases and J by 2 bases, leaving 28 bases between them. The CDR3 extends over 21 amino acids. The CDR3 DNA sequence: TGCGCCAGCAGCCAAGATCATTTAGGCGCGGATGATCTTTGGGAGAACTATGGCTACACCTTC. It specifies CASSQDHLGADDLWENYGYTF.

This clonotype was counted a single time. The chain has TRBV6-2 or TRBV6-3 and TRBJ2-5; possible D gene TRBD2, 6 bases. Per germline, CDR1 MNHEY and CDR2 SVGEGT. Deletions cut 2 bases from V and 6 bases from J, with 22 bases between. This CDR3 has 17 residues. In DNA, the CDR3 is TGTGCCAGCAGTTACCCACAGAGAGGCGGGGTTTTGAAGACCCAGTACTTC. It translates to CASSYPQRGGVLKTQYF.

The V call is TRBV7-9, the J call TRBJ1-1; 9 nucleotides match TRBD1. The CDR3 has 16 residues. CDR1 is SEHNR and CDR2 is FQNEAQ in the germline V gene (reference sequence). The V gene end was trimmed by 4 bases and the J gene end by 6 bases; junction bases not matched to a gene: 12. The CDR3 reads CASSWRGGQGGSEAFF. DNA of the CDR3: TGTGCCAGCAGCTGGCGCGGGGGACAGGGTGGGTCTGAAGCTTTCTTT.